The TCR beta chain described here comes from a study of blood T cell repertoires in COVID-19. Study in general: Samples of COVID-19 (acute and convalescent) were obtained from the United States, Italy and Spain.

V lost 1 base to trimming and J lost 7 bases; unmatched junction nucleotides: 4. CDR1 and CDR2 (germline): LGHNT, FRNRAP. The CDR3 spans 14 residues. Source study methods: Using reference gene primer amplification, nucleated cell counts were estimated. Sequenced by immunoSEQ multiplex PCR; TCRdb stores in-frame clones only, minus some. That table is the source of V, J and clone size, and D and trimming were worked out from the DNA. The table lists tens of thousands of clones, around 84% of them singletons. The gene calls are TRBV12-5 and TRBJ1-5, with 7 bases lining up with TRBD1. This sequence was found in a man in his fifties with active COVID-19. The sequenced material came from peripheral blood. CDR3 residues: CASGLEQGIQPQHF. The DNA for the CDR3 is TGTGCTAGTGGTTTGGAACAGGGGATACAGCCCCAGCATTTT.